Below are 5 T cell receptor beta chains sequenced from a single sample in a study of blood T cells in healthy people across ages. PCR was performed a second time for about 6 to 12 cycles using a sample-barcoded 5' primer and a J-beta primer mix. Each CDR3 protein is one row after TCRdb ran MiXCR on the 5' RACE reads. The sample has 650,000 to 800,000 distinct CDR3 sequences, under 45% seen once. Sequenced input: blood. These receptors originate from a man in his sixties in good health.

V gene TRBV7-2 combines with J gene TRBJ2-3; 11 positions match TRBD2. V gave up 6 bases and J gave up 2 bases; unmatched junction bases: 7. Germline V CDR1 and CDR2: SGHTA, FQGNSA. The CDR3 has 16 residues. CDR3 sequence (DNA): TGTGCCAGCAGTGTAGCGGGGGGGCACAACACAGATACGCAGTATTTT. Translated, it gives CASSVAGGHNTDTQYF.

This clonotype came up a few times. The chain carries TRBV4-3 and TRBJ1-1; D is undetermined. V was cut by 4 bases and J by 1 base, with 7 bases left in between. There are 13 residues in the CDR3. CDR1 LGHNA and CDR2 YSLEER come from the germline V gene. CDR3 coding DNA: TGCGCCAGCAGCCGAGGCGCGAACACTGAAGCTTTCTTT. The encoded protein is CASSRGANTEAFF.

The chain links TRBV7-2 to TRBJ2-7; possibly TRBD1 for D (6 bases). The germline gives CDR1 SGHTA, CDR2 FQGNSA. V was clipped by 5 bases and J by 7 bases, with 24 bases between them. This CDR3 is built from 16 residues. CDR3 protein: CASSPGQGPPYDEQYF. In DNA, the CDR3 is TGTGCCAGCAGCCCCGGTCAGGGGCCCCCTTACGATGAGCAGTACTTC.

This clonotype was detected only a few times. The chain has TRBV2 and TRBJ2-5, with TRBD2 matching over 10 bases. The CDR3 runs 15 residues. Trimming removed 2 bases from V and 5 bases from J; junction bases left unmatched: 5. Germline CDR1 SNHLY, CDR2 FYNNEI. This chain's CDR3 is CASSEWASGGETQYF. The CDR3 DNA reads as TGTGCCAGCAGTGAATGGGCTAGCGGGGGTGAGACCCAGTACTTC.

This clonotype was seen at least ten times. The chain employs TRBV4-1 and TRBJ2-7; D ambiguous. With 0 bases removed from V and 2 bases from J, the gap between germline ends came to 8 bases. Germline CDR1 is MGHRA and CDR2 is YSYEKL. CDR3 size: 14 residues. The CDR3 protein is CASSQDPGTYEQYF. In nucleotides, the CDR3 is TGCGCCAGCAGCCAAGATCCAGGAACCTACGAGCAGTACTTC.